A selection of T cell receptor beta chains follows, all from one sample in a study of blood T cell repertoires in COVID-19. Generated by immunoSEQ multiplex PCR, the TCRdb table keeps only in-frame clones and is missing some. The data hold some 76,000 clones, with 80% observed a single time. The sequencing sample was made of peripheral blood. The receptors stem from a middle-aged man with COVID-19, enrolled during active disease. The CDR3 runs from the conserved cysteine through the conserved F or W. Each record gives: clone size, J gene, D gene, V gene, CDR3 protein, CDR3 DNA. A D gene is named only where the DNA matches it firmly. Size is omitted from some rows. Given values are once, few, many or a class for expanded clones.

>.|TRBJ2-1|.|TRBV5-1
CASSPVEPVHNEQFF
TGCGCCAGCAGCCCGGTTGAGCCCGTTCACAATGAGCAGTTCTTC
>once|TRBJ1-3|.|TRBV13
CASSYLQGVSGNTIYF
TGTGCCAGCAGCTATCTACAGGGAGTCTCTGGAAACACCATATATTTT
>.|TRBJ1-2|TRBD1|TRBV28
CASRQGQHYGYTF
TGTGCCAGCAGGCAGGGACAGCACTATGGCTACACCTTC
>.|TRBJ2-4|.|TRBV5-8
CASSYTGTAAKNIQYF
TGTGCCAGCAGCTATACAGGGACCGCGGCCAAAAACATTCAGTACTTC
>.|TRBJ2-1|.|TRBV11-3
CASSLGFSVDEQFF
TGTGCCAGCAGCTTAGGGTTTAGCGTGGATGAGCAGTTCTTC
>.|TRBJ1-5|.|TRBV11-2
CASSLVGGGNQPQHF
TGTGCCAGCAGCTTAGTAGGGGGGGGCAATCAGCCCCAGCATTTT
>.|TRBJ1-2|.|TRBV2
CASSEFRQGNYGYTF
TGTGCCAGCAGTGAATTTAGGCAGGGAAACTATGGCTACACCTTC
>once|TRBJ1-5|.|TRBV28
CASSLSFGEGQPQHF
TGTGCCAGCAGTTTAAGTTTCGGAGAGGGTCAGCCCCAGCATTTT
>.|TRBJ2-3|.|TRBV7-2
CASSLVKDTQYF
TGTGCCAGCAGCTTAGTCAAAGATACGCAGTATTTT
>.|TRBJ2-2|.|TRBV19
CASTQGGSGELFF
TGTGCCAGCACGCAGGGGGGCTCCGGGGAGCTGTTTTTT
>.|TRBJ2-1|TRBD2|TRBV19
CASRQRAGGSYNEQFF
TGTGCCAGTAGACAAAGAGCGGGAGGCTCCTACAATGAGCAGTTCTTC
>.|TRBJ2-1|.|TRBV5-1
CASSPYPGQQNNEQFF
TGCGCCAGCAGCCCCTACCCGGGACAACAGAACAATGAGCAGTTCTTC
>once|TRBJ1-3|.|TRBV19
CASSPDRSSGNTIYF
TGTGCCAGTAGTCCCGACAGGAGCTCTGGAAACACCATATATTTT
>.|TRBJ1-5|TRBD1|TRBV18
CASSPQGAGQPQHF
TGTGCCAGCTCACCACAGGGGGCAGGTCAGCCCCAGCATTTT
>few|TRBJ2-2|.|TRBV29-1
CSVFFGPTNTGELFF
TGCAGCGTCTTCTTCGGTCCGACGAACACCGGGGAGCTGTTTTTT
>.|TRBJ2-5|.|TRBV6-1
CASSEASTQYF
TGTGCCAGCAGTGAAGCTAGCACCCAGTACTTC
>.|TRBJ2-2|.|TRBV19
CASSTSGARGELFF
TGTGCCAGTAGTACGTCAGGGGCTAGGGGGGAGCTGTTTTTT